Listed here are 9 T cell receptor beta chains from one sample, sequenced in a study of blood T cells in healthy people across ages. Alongside a J-beta primer mix, a sample-barcoded 5' primer served in a second PCR lasting 7 to 11 cycles. TCRdb reprocessed the 5' RACE reads via MiXCR and lists one record per CDR3 protein. The table has about 720,000 distinct CDR3 sequences, 22% seen once. Sample: blood. Every receptor here comes from a man in his 70s in good health.

This chain uses TRBV20-1 with TRBJ2-7; TRBD2 matches at 7 bases. There are 12 residues in the CDR3. Germline trimming cut 5 bases from V and 6 bases from J; bases unmatched to any gene: 7. From germline, CDR1 is DFQATT and CDR2 SNEGSKA (reference sequence). CDR3 sequence reads: CSADLGEGEQYF. The CDR3 nucleotides are TGCAGTGCTGACTTGGGGGAGGGCGAGCAGTACTTC.

The chain recombines TRBV7-2 with TRBJ2-3, with D possibly being TRBD2 (6 bases). V was clipped by 4 bases and J by 6 bases, with 11 bases between them. The CDR3 spans 13 residues. The germline CDR1 and CDR2 sequences are SGHTA and FQGNSA. The CDR3: CASSSGVFDTQYF. The CDR3 DNA reads TGTGCCAGCAGCTCGGGAGTTTTCGATACGCAGTATTTT.

This clonotype has a count of ten or more. This rearrangement joins TRBV7-2 to TRBJ2-1; D is unresolved. The germline CDR1 and CDR2 sequences are SGHTA and FQGNSA. This CDR3 spans 11 amino acids. Trimming removed 6 bases at V and 6 bases at J, with 6 bases between. In nucleotides, the CDR3 is TGTGCCAGCAGTTTCTTCAATGAGCAGTTCTTC. Its translation: CASSFFNEQFF.

This clonotype appeared a few times. The rearrangement uses TRBV10-3 and TRBJ1-5; D ambiguous. The CDR3 totals 17 residues. Per the germline V gene, CDR1 is ENHRY and CDR2 is SYGVKD. V was pared by 3 bases and J by 0 bases, with 15 bases between. CDR3 coding DNA: TGTGCCATCAGTGACCGACAACCAGGCAATAGCAATCAGCCCCAGCATTTT. The encoded protein is CAISDRQPGNSNQPQHF.

The rearrangement uses TRBV20-1 and TRBJ2-1, with 9 bases matching TRBD1. Looked up from germline, CDR1 is DFQATT and CDR2 is SNEGSKA (reference sequence). The V gene end was trimmed by 5 bases and the J gene end by 5 bases; junction bases not matched to a gene: 10. The CDR3 loop spans 15 amino acids. CDR3 nucleotide sequence: TGCAGTGCTCACAACAGGGGGCACACACACAATGAGCAGTTCTTC. Translated, it gives CSAHNRGHTHNEQFF.

The rearrangement links TRBV5-1 to TRBJ2-5, with a weak D call TRBD1 (5 bases). The DNA end is more similar to TRBJ2-7, so the J call may be wrong. This CDR3 region has 13 residues. CDR1 is SGHRS and CDR2 is YFSETQ in the germline V gene. Here the CDR3 DNA reads TGCGCCAGCAGCTTCAGGGCTCCCTACGAGCAGTACGTC. The encoded protein is CASSFRAPYEQYV.

The chain recombines TRBV5-1 with TRBJ2-3; 7 bases agree with TRBD2. Germline CDR1 reads SGHRS; CDR2 reads YFSETQ. V gave up 0 bases and J gave up 6 bases; unmatched junction bases: 7. This CDR3 comprises 15 residues. The CDR3 reads CASSLEGSGDDTQYF. The CDR3 DNA follows: TGCGCCAGCAGCTTGGAGGGCAGCGGGGATGATACGCAGTATTTT.

The rearrangement uses TRBV20-1 and TRBJ2-3, with a tentative D call TRBD2 (6 bases). The CDR3 is made up of 13 amino acids. V gave up 2 bases and J gave up 6 bases, with 12 bases separating them. Germline CDR1 and CDR2: DFQATT and SNEGSKA (reference sequence). CDR3 in amino acids: CSARPPGRDTQYF. In DNA, the CDR3 is TGCAGTGCTAGACCACCAGGGAGGGATACGCAGTATTTT.

The chain employs TRBV12-3 or TRBV12-4 and TRBJ1-2; maybe TRBD1 (5 bases). The CDR3 contains 12 residues. V lost 7 bases and J 3 bases, leaving 9 bases between the germline ends. The CDR3 region has the DNA TGTGCCAGCACCGGGACCTACTATGGCTACACCTTC. This translates into CASTGTYYGYTF.